A selection of T cell receptor beta chains follows, all from one sample in a study of shared clonotypes between healthy human individuals. The method was immunoSEQ multiplex PCR; TCRdb's version includes in-frame clones alone and lacks a portion of them. The data show about 2.3 million clones, less than 95% seen once. Sequencing was performed on naive CD4+ T cells from PBMCs. The origin of the receptors is a man aged 18 to 29 in good health. Some clones in this sample may be carry-over from other donors' samples. The CDR3 runs from the conserved cysteine through the conserved F or W. The D gene is left open where the match is weak. Expanded clones get a size class; other rows say once, few or many, or leave the size out.

cdr3_length: 12
clone_size: .
j_call: TRBJ1-1
d_call: .
v_call: TRBV5-1
cdr3_nt: TGCGCCAGCCGGGTGGGTAGCACTGAAGCTTTCTTT
cdr3_aa: CASRVGSTEAFF

cdr3_length: 14
clone_size: .
j_call: TRBJ2-1
d_call: TRBD2
v_call: TRBV29-1
cdr3_nt: TGCAGCGTTTATGGACTAGCGGGAGTCAATGAGCAGTTCTTC
cdr3_aa: CSVYGLAGVNEQFF

cdr3_length: 16
clone_size: .
j_call: TRBJ2-2
d_call: TRBD2
v_call: TRBV19
cdr3_nt: TGTGCCAGTAGTATCGGTACTAGCGGGAACACCGGGGAGCTGTTTTTT
cdr3_aa: CASSIGTSGNTGELFF

cdr3_length: 14
clone_size: .
j_call: TRBJ2-1
d_call: TRBD2
v_call: TRBV28
cdr3_nt: TGTGCCAGCAGTACCTCCCAACTAGCGTGGGAGCAGTTCTTC
cdr3_aa: CASSTSQLAWEQFF

cdr3_length: 17
clone_size: .
j_call: TRBJ1-5
d_call: TRBD1
v_call: TRBV27
cdr3_nt: TGTGCCAGCAGTTTAAAGGGGGCCTTCTATAGCAATCAGCCCCAGCATTTT
cdr3_aa: CASSLKGAFYSNQPQHF

cdr3_length: 16
clone_size: few
j_call: TRBJ1-4
d_call: .
v_call: TRBV30
cdr3_nt: TGTGCCTGGAGTTCGGCCGGGGCTCGGGCTAATGAAAAACTGTTTTTT
cdr3_aa: CAWSSAGARANEKLFF

cdr3_length: 13
clone_size: .
j_call: TRBJ2-2
d_call: .
v_call: TRBV5-1
cdr3_nt: TGCGCCAGCAGCTCCCGCAACACCGGGGAGCTGTTTTTT
cdr3_aa: CASSSRNTGELFF

cdr3_length: 15
clone_size: .
j_call: TRBJ2-3
d_call: TRBD1
v_call: TRBV7-2
cdr3_nt: TGTGCCAGCAGCTTCCGCAGGGGGCGGACAGATACGCAGTATTTT
cdr3_aa: CASSFRRGRTDTQYF

cdr3_length: 13
clone_size: .
j_call: TRBJ2-1
d_call: .
v_call: TRBV9
cdr3_nt: TGTGCCAGCAGCCCCCGGGTAGCGGAGGCGCAGTTCTTC
cdr3_aa: CASSPRVAEAQFF

cdr3_length: 17
clone_size: .
j_call: TRBJ1-2
d_call: TRBD1
v_call: TRBV28
cdr3_nt: TGTGCCAGCAGTCCGGCGGGACAGGGATCGGCTAACTATGGCTACACCTTC
cdr3_aa: CASSPAGQGSANYGYTF